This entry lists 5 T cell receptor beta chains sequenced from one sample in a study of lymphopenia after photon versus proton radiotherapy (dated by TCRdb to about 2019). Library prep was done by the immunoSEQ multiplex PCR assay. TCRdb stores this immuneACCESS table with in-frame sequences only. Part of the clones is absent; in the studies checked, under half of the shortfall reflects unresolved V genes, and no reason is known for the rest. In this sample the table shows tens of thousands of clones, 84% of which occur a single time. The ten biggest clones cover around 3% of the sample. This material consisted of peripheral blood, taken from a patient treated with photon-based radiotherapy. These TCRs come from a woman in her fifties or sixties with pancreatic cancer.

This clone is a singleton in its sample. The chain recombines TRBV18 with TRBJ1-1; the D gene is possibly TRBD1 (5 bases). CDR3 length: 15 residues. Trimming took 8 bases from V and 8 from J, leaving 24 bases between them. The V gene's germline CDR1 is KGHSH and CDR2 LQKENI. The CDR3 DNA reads TGTGCCAGCCGACAGAAAAACGGCGAGTACGAAGAAGCTTTCTTT. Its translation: CASRQKNGEYEEAFF.

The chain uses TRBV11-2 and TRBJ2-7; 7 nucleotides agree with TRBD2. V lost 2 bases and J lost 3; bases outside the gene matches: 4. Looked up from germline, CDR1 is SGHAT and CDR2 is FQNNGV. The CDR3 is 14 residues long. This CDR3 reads CASSLRRGFYEQYF. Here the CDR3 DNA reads TGTGCCAGCAGCTTAAGGCGGGGGTTCTACGAGCAGTACTTC.

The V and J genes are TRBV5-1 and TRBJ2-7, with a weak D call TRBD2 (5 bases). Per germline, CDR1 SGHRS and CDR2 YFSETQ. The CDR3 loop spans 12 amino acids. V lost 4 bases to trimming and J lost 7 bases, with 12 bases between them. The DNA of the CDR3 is TGCGCCAGCAGCCGGATAGAGGGTGAGCAGTACTTC. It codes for CASSRIEGEQYF.

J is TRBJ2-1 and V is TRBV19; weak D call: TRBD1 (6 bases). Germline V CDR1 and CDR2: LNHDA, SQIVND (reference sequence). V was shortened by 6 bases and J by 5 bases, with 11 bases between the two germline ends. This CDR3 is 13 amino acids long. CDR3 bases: TGTGCCAGTAGAGACAGGAAACACAATGAGCAGTTCTTC. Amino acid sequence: CASRDRKHNEQFF.

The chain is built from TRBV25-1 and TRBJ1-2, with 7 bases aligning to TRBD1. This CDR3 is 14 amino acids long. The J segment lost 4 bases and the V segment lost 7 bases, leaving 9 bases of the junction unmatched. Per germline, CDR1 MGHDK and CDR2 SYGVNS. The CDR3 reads CASKGGGEGYGYTF. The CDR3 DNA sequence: TGTGCCAGCAAAGGGGGCGGGGAGGGCTATGGCTACACCTTC.